Listed here is a single TCR beta chain. This clonotype appeared a single time. There is no known antigen for this receptor. An end of the junction differs from the germline gene, which may be a read error. The data are from a study of tumor-infiltrating lymphocytes in primary liver carcinoma (TCRdb year 2017). For context, the study as a whole: Hepatocellular carcinoma (four) or combined HCC and intrahepatic cholangiocarcinoma (one) was present in the five patients, who were three men and two women aged 30 to 69 years. Samples yielded roughly 3.5 to 7.13 million productive TCRbeta reads; read depth did not differ significantly between tissue types. To link TCRbeta repertoire diversity with the local molecular phenotype, the approximately 25 tumor region samples were profiled using Agilent mRNA microarrays. High reproducibility was observed for the technical replicate repertoires, with mean shared-clone rates approximately 0.92 and correlation coefficients above 0.95. A total of 35 or so specimens from 5 patients went through TCRbeta repertoire sequencing, namely 25 tumor regions, 5 adjacent noncancerous liver tissues and 5 peripheral blood samples. The five patients had tumors of stage T1-T3 N0M0, with maximum diameters ranging from roughly 4.2 to 10 cm. Across five regions of each liver tumor, along with adjacent normal tissue and blood, the study brought together TCRbeta repertoire sequencing, expression microarrays and whole-exome sequencing.

On the study overall, not on this receptor specifically: Only the TCR beta chain was sequenced, which likely underestimates true repertoire diversity because unpaired alpha chains were not captured. The top 250 clones made up a significantly larger repertoire fraction in tumors than in blood (p = 0.039). Repertoire overlap was found to be higher between tumor regions (mean around 35%) than between tumor-adjacent (around 17%) or tumor-blood (approximately 15%) pairs, consistent with antigen-driven expansion. With just a few patients in the study, the authors point out that the findings should be validated in a larger study. Only about 8-24% of top clones were present in all five regions of a tumor, suggesting spatial heterogeneity of tumor-infiltrating T cells. Since the samples were bulk and unsorted, there was no way to compare CD4+ and CD8+ T cell repertoires.

Starting from about 500 ng total RNA, TCRbeta-specific cDNA was produced by reverse transcription with a constant-region primer and ProtoScript II reverse transcriptase. The TCRbeta libraries were prepared through three rounds of nested multiplex PCR following a slightly modified ARM-PCR procedure. The first two PCR rounds used multiplex TRBV1-TRBV30 forward primers with a Cbeta reverse primer, each for roughly 11 cycles. Sample barcodes and Illumina adapters were attached in a final 25-cycle PCR using Deep VentR polymerase. Before sequencing, amplicons of 200-500 bp were purified from gel using a QIAquick gel extraction kit. TCRbeta amplicons were sequenced on an Illumina HiSeq 2500 with 250-bp paired-end reads. The paper's processing steps were these. Trimmomatic v0.33 was used to quality-trim the reads, and FLASH v1.2.11 was used to merge paired reads so that full CDR3 sequences could be recovered. V, D and J germline segments were assigned to the rearranged TCRbeta sequences using MiGEC v1.2.1b. Clonotype statistics and Shannon-Wiener diversity indices were calculated with VDJtools v1.0.0. To reduce sampling bias, subsequent analyses other than the diversity analysis used only the 250 most abundant clonotypes in each sample. In TCRdb, the public reads were trimmed at Q25 with fastp and aligned with MiXCR, with productive beta chains retained. Under each unique CDR3 protein, matching rows form one entry showing the most common genes and DNA. TCRdb's processing, not the authors' own work, is the source of the V and J calls. The sample table records tens of thousands of distinct CDR3 sequences; around 70% of these occur just once. The ten largest clones take up roughly a fifth of the sample.

Measured from the cysteine to the phenylalanine, the CDR3 is 16 residues long. Only the CDR3 region is kept as DNA, spanning 48 bases read in frame from base 1. From a lookup of the germline V gene, CDR1 and CDR2 are MNHEY and SVGAGI. Without any cell sorting, total RNA and DNA were co-extracted from around 18-30 mg of bulk tissue using the AllPrep DNA/RNA mini kit. Between late 2015 and March 2016, a few patients in China with histopathologically diagnosed primary liver carcinoma had their tumors surgically resected. At the time of sampling, the patients were treatment-naive and had chronic HBV infection. Five spatially separated regions were sampled per tumor: superior, inferior, left-lateral and right-lateral poles, plus the tumor centre. More than 90% viable tumor cells were found by histology in every tumor sample. Each fresh piece of tumor and adjacent tissue was cut in two, with one half stored in RNAlater at -80 degrees C and the other half sent for histology.

The source material was liver tumor tissue from sampling region 1. The meaning of the sample's cell subset or site label: tumor region T1, superior pole. The receptor was derived from a man aged 35-49 years with primary liver carcinoma and hepatitis B virus infection. The sequence joins TRBV6-5 to TRBJ2-7; the D gene cannot be named for sure. CDR3 protein: CASSHGPSDISYEQNF. The sequenced DNA: TGTGCCAGCAGTCACGGGCCATCAGACATCTCCTACGAGCAGAACTTC.